The 6 T cell receptor beta chains below all came from one sample that was sequenced in a study of molecular identifiers for immune sequencing clone quantification. TCRdb redid the calling of the PCR reads with MiXCR, one entry per CDR3 protein. The table lists about 320,000 distinct CDR3 sequences, roughly a quarter of them singletons. Sequencing was performed on naive CD8+ T cells from blood, with Jurkat cell RNA spiked in. As for subset: FACS-sorted CD8+CD4-CCR7+CD45RA+ naive T cells. These receptors were taken from a human donor in good health. Some libraries in this study had Jurkat cell RNA spiked in.

This clonotype has a count of ten or more. The chain joins TRBV29-1 to TRBJ2-6; a possible D gene is TRBD2 (6 bases). V was clipped by 2 bases and J by 1 base, with 18 bases between them. The length of the CDR3 is 18 residues. Looked up from germline, CDR1 is SQVTM and CDR2 is ANQGSEA. CDR3 protein: CSVETWRGRESGANVLTF. Written as DNA, the CDR3 is TGCAGCGTTGAAACGTGGAGGGGAAGGGAATCTGGGGCCAACGTCCTGACTTTC.

The sample holds a few counts of this clonotype. The chain is built from TRBV5-1 and TRBJ2-7; TRBD2 matches 7 bases. From germline, CDR1 is SGHRS and CDR2 YFSETQ. The length of the CDR3 is 15 residues. After removal of 4 bases from V and 0 bases from J, the junction contained 7 bases not matched to a gene. CDR3 sequence (DNA): TGCGCCAGCAGCCTGGATGGGGGGGGCTCCTACGAGCAGTACTTC. Its translation is CASSLDGGGSYEQYF.

This clonotype was detected only a few times. The gene calls are TRBV6-5 and TRBJ1-5, with D possibly matching TRBD1 (6 bases). This CDR3 has 14 amino acids. Germline CDR1 is MNHEY and CDR2 is SVGAGI. With 8 bases removed from V and 7 bases from J, the gap between germline ends came to 18 bases. Written as DNA, the CDR3 is TGTGCCAGCGGCTATTCAGGGGTTGGGCAGCCCCAGCATTTT. As protein: CASGYSGVGQPQHF.

This clonotype has a handful of counts. A read error is possible here, since a much larger clone lies one base away. The chain is built from TRBV7-2 and TRBJ1-5; 8 bases fit TRBD1. This CDR3 contains 15 residues. V gave up 5 bases and J gave up 8 bases; unmatched junction bases: 11. The V gene's germline CDR1 is SGHTA and CDR2 FQGNSA. In DNA form, the CDR3 reads TGTGCCAGCAGCGTGAAGGACAGGGAGTATAAGCCCCAGCATTTT. Translated: CASSVKDREYKPQHF.

This clonotype came up a few times. This chain joins TRBV20-1 and TRBJ2-7, with 7 bases aligning to TRBD2. J was trimmed by 4 bases and V by 5 bases; bases with no gene match: 11. The CDR3 is made up of 14 amino acids. Germline V gives CDR1 DFQATT, CDR2 SNEGSKA (reference sequence). CDR3 sequence (DNA): TGCAGTGCTCGGGATGAGGCGGGAGTTTACGAGCAGTACTTC. It encodes CSARDEAGVYEQYF.

The CDR3 nucleotides read TGTGCCACCAGTGATTTGGTTAGCGGGACAAAATACAATGAGCAGTTCTTC. Amino acid sequence: CATSDLVSGTKYNEQFF. The chain carries TRBV24-1 and TRBJ2-1; 8 bases fit TRBD2. Per germline, CDR1 KGHDR and CDR2 SFDVKD. Trimming took 0 bases from V and 4 from J; bases not matched to a gene: 7. This CDR3 has 17 residues.